The subject of this entry is one T cell receptor (beta chain). Its specificity is unknown. These data belong to a study of T cell responses to AZD1222 COVID-19 vaccine. Study results and limitations: Only a handful of AZD1222 recipients were seropositive at baseline. White British ancestry dominated among donors, who included more females, and clonal diversity was possibly underestimated. With two AZD1222 doses given, Spike-specific TCR breadth and depth both rose.

V dropped 5 bases and J dropped 0 bases, with 20 bases sitting between them. The CDR3 loop spans 17 amino acids. Germline values: CDR1 SEHNR, CDR2 FQNEAQ (reference sequence). The repertoire was sequenced with immunoSEQ multiplex PCR; TCRdb's copy has only in-frame clones and lacks some. The sample contains around 120,000 clones, around 85% of which appear only once. The chain has TRBV7-9 and TRBJ2-7; possibly TRBD2 for D (7 bases). The sample was peripheral blood, taken on day 0 of AZD1222 vaccination. The clonotype originates from an adult in good health. This chain's CDR3 is CASSGWGLAASSYEQYF. CDR3 in DNA: TGTGCCAGCAGCGGGTGGGGGCTAGCGGCTAGCTCCTACGAGCAGTACTTC. Full variable domain (rest looked up from reference TRBV7-9 and TRBJ2-7): DTGVSQNPRHKITKRGQNVTFRCDPISEHNRLYWYRQTLGQGPEFLTYFQNEAQLEKSRLLSDRFSAERPKGSFSTLEIQRTEQGDSAMYLCASSGWGLAASSYEQYFGPGTRLTVT.